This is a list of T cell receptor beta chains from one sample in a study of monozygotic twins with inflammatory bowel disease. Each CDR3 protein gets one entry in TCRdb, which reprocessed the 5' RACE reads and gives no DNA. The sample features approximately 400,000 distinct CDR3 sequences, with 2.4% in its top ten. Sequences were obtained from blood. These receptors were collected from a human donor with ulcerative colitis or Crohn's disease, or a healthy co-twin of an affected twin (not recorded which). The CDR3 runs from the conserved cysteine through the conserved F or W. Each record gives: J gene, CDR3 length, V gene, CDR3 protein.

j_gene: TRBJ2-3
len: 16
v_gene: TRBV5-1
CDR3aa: CASSLGQVVGTDTQYF

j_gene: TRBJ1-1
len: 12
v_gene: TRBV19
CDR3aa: CASRGMNTEAFF

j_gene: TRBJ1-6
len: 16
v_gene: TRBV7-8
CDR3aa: CASSLAWAAGNSPLHF

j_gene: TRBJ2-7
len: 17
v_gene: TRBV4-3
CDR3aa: CASSQDRGLAEYYEQYF

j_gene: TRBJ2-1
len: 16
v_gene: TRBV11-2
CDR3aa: CASSSGLAESYNEQFF

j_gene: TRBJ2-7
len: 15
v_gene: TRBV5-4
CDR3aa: CASSHPSGSIYEQYF

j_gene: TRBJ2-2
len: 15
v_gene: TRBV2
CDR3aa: CATLGGDLDTGELFF

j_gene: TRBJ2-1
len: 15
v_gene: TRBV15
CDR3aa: CATSVIAGFGNEQFF

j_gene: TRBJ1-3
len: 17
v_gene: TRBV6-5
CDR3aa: CASSYSNTVSSGNTIYF

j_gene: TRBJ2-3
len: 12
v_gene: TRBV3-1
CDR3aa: CAARSHGDTQYF

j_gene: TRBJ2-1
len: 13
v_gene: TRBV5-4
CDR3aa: CASKQVDYNEQFF

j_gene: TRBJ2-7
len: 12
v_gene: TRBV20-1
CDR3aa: CSARASSYEQYF

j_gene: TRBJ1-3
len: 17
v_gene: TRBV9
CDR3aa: CASSSRGDRISGNTIYF

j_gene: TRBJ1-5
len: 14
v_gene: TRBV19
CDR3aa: CASSSGFPNQPQHF

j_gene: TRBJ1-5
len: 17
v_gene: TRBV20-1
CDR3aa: CSARRRSGDDSNQPQHF

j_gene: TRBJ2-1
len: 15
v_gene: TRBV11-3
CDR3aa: CASSLEAGSYNEQFF